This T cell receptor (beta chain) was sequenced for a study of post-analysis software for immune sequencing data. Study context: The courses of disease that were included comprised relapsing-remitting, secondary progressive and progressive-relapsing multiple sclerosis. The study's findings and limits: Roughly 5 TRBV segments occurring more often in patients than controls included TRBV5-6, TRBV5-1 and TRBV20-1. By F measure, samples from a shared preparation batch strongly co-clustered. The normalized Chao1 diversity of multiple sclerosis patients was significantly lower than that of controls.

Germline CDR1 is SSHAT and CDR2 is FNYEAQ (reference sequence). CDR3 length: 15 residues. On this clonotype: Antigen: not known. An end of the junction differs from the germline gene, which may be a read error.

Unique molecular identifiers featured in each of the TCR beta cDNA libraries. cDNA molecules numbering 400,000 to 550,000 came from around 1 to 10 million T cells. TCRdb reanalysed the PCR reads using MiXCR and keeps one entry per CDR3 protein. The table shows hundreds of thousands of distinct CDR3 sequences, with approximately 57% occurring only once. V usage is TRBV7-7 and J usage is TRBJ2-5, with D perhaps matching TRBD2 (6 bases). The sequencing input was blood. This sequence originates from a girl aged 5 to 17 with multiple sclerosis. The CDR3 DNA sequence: TGTGCTAGCAGCTTGGTAGGCGGGGCCCAAGAGACCCAGTACTTC. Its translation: CASSLVGGAQETQYF. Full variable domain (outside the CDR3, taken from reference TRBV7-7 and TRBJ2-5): GAGVSQSPRYKVTKRGQDVTLRCDPISSHATLYWYQQALGQGPEFLTYFNYEAQPDKSGLPSDRFSAERPEGSISTLTIQRTEQRDSAMYRCASSLVGGAQETQYFGPGTRLLVL.